A selection of T cell receptor beta chains follows, all from one sample in a study of cytomegalovirus exposure and HLA in healthy donors. Profiling relied on immunoSEQ multiplex PCR, and the TCRdb table lists in-frame clones only, not all of them. The sample yields over 70,000 clones, around 70% seen once. Sequencing used PBMCs. These receptors all stem from a human donor in good health. Both conserved end residues are part of each CDR3. D genes are given only for firm matches. Where a row states a size, it is once, few, many or the class of an expanded clone; other rows omit it.

clone_size d_call j_call v_call cdr3_nt cdr3_aa
once . TRBJ2-7 TRBV5-1 TGCGCCAGCAGCTTGGCCGGGTTGAGCTACGAGCAGTACTTC CASSLAGLSYEQYF
. . TRBJ1-1 TRBV5-1 TGCGCCAGCAGCTGGGTGCGGGGGGGATACACTGAAGCTTTCTTT CASSWVRGGYTEAFF
. TRBD2 TRBJ2-3 TRBV7-3 TGTGCCAGCAGCAGGGCTAGCGGAAGCACAGATACGCAGTATTTT CASSRASGSTDTQYF
few . TRBJ2-7 TRBV6-5 TGTGCCAGCAGTCAAGGGGGAGACGAGCAGTACTTC CASSQGGDEQYF
. TRBD2 TRBJ2-7 TRBV30 TGTGCCTGGAGTGTAGGCGGGAGACACGAGCAGTACTTC CAWSVGGRHEQYF
. TRBD1 TRBJ1-4 TRBV5-1 TGCGCCAGCAGCTCTGGACAGGTCGCGGAAAAACTGTTTTTT CASSSGQVAEKLFF
. . TRBJ2-5 TRBV6-6 TGTGCCAGCAGAGCGCTAGCGGAGACCCAGTACTTC CASRALAETQYF
. . TRBJ2-7 TRBV5-6 TGTGCCAGCAGCTTGGGGGGCAGGCCCCAGGAGTACTTC CASSLGGRPQEYF
. . TRBJ1-1 TRBV29-1 TGCAGCGTTTACGGGAATGAAGCTTTCTTT CSVYGNEAFF
. . TRBJ1-4 TRBV5-8 TGTGCCAGCAGCTTTTCCGAGAAACTGTTTTTT CASSFSEKLFF
. . TRBJ1-4 TRBV29-1 TGCAGCGTTGAAGCTGGGGCTGGGGAAAAACTGTTTTTT CSVEAGAGEKLFF
. . TRBJ1-1 TRBV7-9 TGTGCCAGCACCCCCGACAGGAACACTGAAGCTTTCTTT CASTPDRNTEAFF
. . TRBJ1-4 TRBV19 TGTGCCGTATCGGAGGGCCTCCGAGTAAAAGAAAAACTGTTTTTT CAVSEGLRVKEKLFF
. . TRBJ1-2 TRBV6-6 TGTGCCAGCAGTTACCAGCGGGGACCTAACTATGGCTACACCTTC CASSYQRGPNYGYTF
. TRBD1 TRBJ2-1 TRBV29-1 TGCAGCGTTTCAGGGACAGGCCCCTACAATGAGCAGTTCTTC CSVSGTGPYNEQFF
once . TRBJ1-2 TRBV2 TGTGCCAGCACTATAACAGGGTTGGTCGATGGCTACACCTTC CASTITGLVDGYTF
once . TRBJ2-7 TRBV2 TGTGCCAGCAGGGCCGACAGCCTTAACGAGCAGTACTTC CASRADSLNEQYF
. . TRBJ2-7 TRBV21-1 TGTGCCAGCAGCAAAGAAGGAGGGATGACCTACGAGCAGTACTTC CASSKEGGMTYEQYF
. . TRBJ2-3 TRBV5-1 TGCGCCAGCGCCGGGACAACTAGCACAGATACGCAGTATTTT CASAGTTSTDTQYF
few TRBD1 TRBJ1-5 TRBV5-6 TGTGCCAGCAGCTTGGACAGGGGAACGAATCAGCCCCAGCATTTT CASSLDRGTNQPQHF
. . TRBJ2-3 TRBV5-1 TGCGCCAGCAGAGAGCGGGTGAACACAGATACGCAGTATTTT CASRERVNTDTQYF
. . TRBJ1-2 TRBV2 TGTGCCAGCAGCCTAGGGGCGGCAGGGCCCTCAATCCCCTATGGCTACACCTTC CASSLGAAGPSIPYGYTF
. . TRBJ1-3 TRBV7-9 TGTGCCAGCAGCTCGGTGGGAAACACCATATATTTT CASSSVGNTIYF
. . TRBJ2-7 TRBV6-5 TGTGCCAGCAGTTCCCACGCCTCCTACGAGCAGTACTTC CASSSHASYEQYF
few . TRBJ1-3 TRBV7-8 TGTGCCAGCAGCCGCTCGAAGGAGCGCTCTGGAAACACCATATATTTT CASSRSKERSGNTIYF
. . TRBJ1-1 TRBV5-4 TGTGCCAGCAGCTCAGCAGGGGCGATGAACACTGAAGCTTTCTTT CASSSAGAMNTEAFF
. . TRBJ2-5 TRBV29-1 TGCAGCGTTCACGCGGGCGCGGGGGCGAAGACCCAGTACTTC CSVHAGAGAKTQYF
. . TRBJ2-1 TRBV7-6 TGTGCCAGCAGCACCGATGACTCGAGGGAGCAGTTCTTC CASSTDDSREQFF
once . TRBJ2-3 TRBV6-5 TGTGCCAGCAGTTACATTTGGACTACGGGAGATACGCAGTATTTT CASSYIWTTGDTQYF
. . TRBJ1-2 TRBV7-3 TGTGCCAGCAGCTTCGGTAGAAACTATGGCTACACCTTC CASSFGRNYGYTF
. . TRBJ2-4 TRBV28 TGTGCCAGCAGAGAAGCGGGAGCCAAAAACATTCAGTACTTC CASREAGAKNIQYF
. . TRBJ1-2 TRBV6-5 TGTGCCAGCAGGCTCGACAGGTACTATGGCTACACCTTC CASRLDRYYGYTF
. . TRBJ2-3 TRBV9 TGTGCCAGCAGCGTAGGAGGGCTAGCTACAGATACGCAGTATTTT CASSVGGLATDTQYF
. . TRBJ2-1 TRBV5-4 TGTGCCAGCAGCCCGTGGGGCGATGAGCAGTTCTTC CASSPWGDEQFF
few TRBD1 TRBJ2-7 TRBV28 TGTGCCAGCAGTCCCCCGGACAGGGAAACCTACGAGCAGTACTTC CASSPPDRETYEQYF
. TRBD1 TRBJ2-1 TRBV5-1 TGCGCCAGCAGCTACAGGGGGAACAATGAGCAGTTCTTC CASSYRGNNEQFF
few TRBD1 TRBJ2-1 TRBV7-6 TGTGCCAGCAGCTTAAAAGGACAGGTGATCAATGAGCAGTTCTTC CASSLKGQVINEQFF
. TRBD2 TRBJ2-1 TRBV15 TGTGCCACCAGCAGGGACTTTACGGGACTAGCGGGAGAGGGTAATGAGCAGTTCTTC CATSRDFTGLAGEGNEQFF
. . TRBJ2-1 TRBV19 TGTGCCAGTAGTTCTCTACGGTACAATGAGCAGTTCTTC CASSSLRYNEQFF
. TRBD2 TRBJ2-3 TRBV5-4 TGTGCCAGCAGCTCGCGGGAGGGCCAAGGAGATACGCAGTATTTT CASSSREGQGDTQYF